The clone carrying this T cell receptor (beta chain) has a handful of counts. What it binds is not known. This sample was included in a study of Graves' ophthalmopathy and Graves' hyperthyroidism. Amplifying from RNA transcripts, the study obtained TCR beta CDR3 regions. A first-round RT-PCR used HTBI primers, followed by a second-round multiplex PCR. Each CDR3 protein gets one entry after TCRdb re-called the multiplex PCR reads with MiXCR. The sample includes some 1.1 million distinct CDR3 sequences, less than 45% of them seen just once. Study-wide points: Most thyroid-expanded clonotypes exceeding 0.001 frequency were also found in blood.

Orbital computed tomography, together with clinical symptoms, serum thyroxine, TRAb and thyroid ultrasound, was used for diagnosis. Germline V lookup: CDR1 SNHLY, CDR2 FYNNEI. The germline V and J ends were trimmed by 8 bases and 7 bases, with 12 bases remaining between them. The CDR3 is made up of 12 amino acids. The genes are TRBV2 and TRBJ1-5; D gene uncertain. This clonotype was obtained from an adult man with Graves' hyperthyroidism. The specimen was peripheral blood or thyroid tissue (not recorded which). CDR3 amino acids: CASHEGEQPQHF. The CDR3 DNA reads TGTGCCAGCCATGAGGGCGAGCAGCCCCAGCATTTT.